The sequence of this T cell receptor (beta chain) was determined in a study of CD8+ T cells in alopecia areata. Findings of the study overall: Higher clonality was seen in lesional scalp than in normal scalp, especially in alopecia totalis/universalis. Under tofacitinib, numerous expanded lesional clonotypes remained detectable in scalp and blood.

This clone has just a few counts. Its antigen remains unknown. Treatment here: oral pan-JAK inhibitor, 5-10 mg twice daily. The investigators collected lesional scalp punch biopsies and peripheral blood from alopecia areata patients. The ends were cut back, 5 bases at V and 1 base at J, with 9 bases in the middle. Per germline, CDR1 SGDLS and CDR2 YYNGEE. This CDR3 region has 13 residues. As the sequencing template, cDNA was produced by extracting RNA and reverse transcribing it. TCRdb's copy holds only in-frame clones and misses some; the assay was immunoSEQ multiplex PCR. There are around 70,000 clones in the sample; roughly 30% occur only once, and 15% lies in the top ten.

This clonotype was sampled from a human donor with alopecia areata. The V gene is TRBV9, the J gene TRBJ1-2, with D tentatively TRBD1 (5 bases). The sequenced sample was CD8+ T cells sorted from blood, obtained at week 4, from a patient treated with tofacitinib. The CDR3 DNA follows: TGTGCCAGCAGATCGGGGGTTAACTATGGCTACACCTTC. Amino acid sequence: CASRSGVNYGYTF.